One and the same sample provided the 23 T cell receptor beta chains below, sequenced in a study of graft-versus-host responses after intestinal transplantation (dated by TCRdb to the early 2020s). No antigen has been assigned to these receptors. Per the publication, the time point label means: cells obtained before transplantation from donor or recipient. To prepare the library, the immunoSEQ multiplex PCR assay was applied. The clones in this table, taken by TCRdb from immuneACCESS, are in-frame only. Not every clone is retained; where verified, under half of the shortfall comes from an unresolved V gene, and the cause of the rest is unknown. The sample profile shows around 130,000 clones; around 90% of them were found once. Clones ranked in the top ten supply under 0.2% of the sample. Sequences were derived from unstimulated CD4+ T cells sorted from spleen or lymph node cells, sampled before intestinal transplant. The receptors stem from a human donor who received an intestinal transplant.

The rearrangement links TRBV19 to TRBJ1-6, with D uncertain. The CDR3 totals 15 residues. Germline assignment: CDR1 LNHDA and CDR2 SQIVND (reference sequence). V was cut by 1 base and J by 10 bases, with 14 bases left in between. The CDR3 sequence: CASSIGGSRRSPLHF. The CDR3 coding sequence is TGTGCCAGTAGTATAGGCGGGTCTAGACGATCACCCCTCCACTTT.

CDR3 bases: TGCGCCAGCAGCCACACTCTGAAGACAGGGTTTGGCTACACCTTC. It is translated as CASSHTLKTGFGYTF. This rearrangement joins TRBV4-3 to TRBJ1-2; 7 positions agree with TRBD1. V lost 3 bases and J lost 7; bases outside the gene matches: 11. The length of the CDR3 is 15 residues. The germline CDR1 and CDR2 sequences are LGHNA and YSLEER.

The chain links TRBV7-9 to TRBJ1-6; no reliable D call. Germline V lookup: CDR1 SEHNR, CDR2 FQNEAQ (reference sequence). The CDR3 consists of 16 residues. V was pared by 5 bases and J by 3 bases, with 14 bases between. DNA for the CDR3: TGTGCCAGCAGCCACCCGCTGGCGGGCTATAATTCACCCCTCCACTTT. Protein sequence: CASSHPLAGYNSPLHF.

The rearrangement links TRBV6-1 to TRBJ2-2; D gene ambiguous. This CDR3 is built from 12 residues. CDR1 and CDR2 from the germline V gene are MNHNS and SASEGT. The V and J ends lost 10 bases and 6 bases respectively, with 12 bases between them. CDR3 in DNA: TGTGCCACCCTGTTCTGGGCCGGGGAGCTGTTTTTT. It codes for CATLFWAGELFF.

V is TRBV30 and J is TRBJ1-3; D call uncertain. V shed 3 bases and J shed 5 bases, with 14 bases lying between them. The CDR3 runs 14 residues. The V gene's germline CDR1 is GTSNPN and CDR2 SVGIG (reference sequence). CDR3 in amino acids: CAWSEIFVRNTIYF. The CDR3 region has the DNA TGTGCCTGGAGCGAGATTTTTGTACGAAACACCATATATTTT.

This chain joins TRBV18 and TRBJ1-1; 8 bases match TRBD1. CDR1 and CDR2 from the germline V gene are KGHSH and LQKENI. The CDR3 extends over 17 amino acids. J lost 5 bases, V lost 4 bases, and 15 bases had no gene match. The CDR3 DNA sequence: TGTGCCAGCTCACTGATTACAGGGGGAGATGGAGTGACTGAAGCTTTCTTT. It translates to CASSLITGGDGVTEAFF.

J is TRBJ2-7 and V is TRBV27; 9 positions agree with TRBD1. The germline V gene encodes CDR1 MNHEY and CDR2 SMNVEV (reference sequence). This CDR3 is built from 15 residues. The trim removed 4 bases at V and 4 bases at J, leaving 8 bases unmatched. The DNA for the CDR3 is TGTGCCAGCAGTTCTCGACAGGGGGTTGGGTACGAGCAGTACTTC. Its translation: CASSSRQGVGYEQYF.

The chain carries TRBV5-6 and TRBJ2-3; D might be TRBD1 (5 bases). V shed 3 bases and J shed 2 bases, with 7 bases lying between them. Germline assignment: CDR1 SGHDT and CDR2 YYEEEE. The CDR3 runs to 13 residues. The CDR3 DNA reads as TGTGCCAGCAGCTCGGACATCACAGATACGCAGTATTTT. It is translated as CASSSDITDTQYF.

This clone appeared once. The chain links TRBV4-2 to TRBJ1-1; the match to TRBD1 covers 7 bases. CDR1 LGHNA and CDR2 YNFKEQ come from the germline V gene. This CDR3 has 15 amino acids. With V trimmed by 0 bases and J by 1 base, 2 bases remained unmatched. For the CDR3, the DNA is TGTGCCAGCAGCCAAGATCCAGGGGGGAACACTGAAGCTTTCTTT. It yields the protein CASSQDPGGNTEAFF.

The chain's CDR3 is CAGNGGYSGANVLTF. In DNA, the CDR3 is TGTGCCGGCAACGGAGGTTACTCTGGGGCCAACGTCCTGACTTTC. The gene calls are TRBV6-1 and TRBJ2-6; D possibly corresponds to TRBD2 (5 bases). The CDR3 covers 15 residues. V was trimmed by 11 bases and J by 0 bases, leaving 14 bases between them. Germline V gives CDR1 MNHNS, CDR2 SASEGT.

The rearrangement links TRBV5-1 to TRBJ2-6; unclear D gene. The CDR3 contains 14 residues. Germline V gene sequence: CDR1 SGHRS, CDR2 YFSETQ. Between the trimmed V and J ends, which lost 4 bases and 0 bases, there was a span of 5 bases. The CDR3 loop reads CASSLDSGANVLTF. CDR3 coding DNA: TGCGCCAGCAGCCTAGACTCTGGGGCCAACGTCCTGACTTTC.

The chain joins TRBV9 to TRBJ2-3, with unresolved D. V lost 0 bases and J lost 4, with 12 bases in between. Germline V gene lookup returns CDR1 SGDLS and CDR2 YYNGEE. CDR3 size: 15 residues. The CDR3 region has the DNA TGTGCCAGCAGCGTAGGCTCAGTCCGGGCAGATACGCAGTATTTT. This translates into CASSVGSVRADTQYF.

The chain joins TRBV10-2 to TRBJ2-3; D possibly corresponds to TRBD1 (5 bases). Per the germline V gene, CDR1 is WSHSY and CDR2 is SAAADI. The CDR3 totals 16 residues. V was shortened by 3 bases and J by 5 bases, with 18 bases between the two germline ends. CDR3 bases: TGCGCCAGCAGTGATCAGTCCGTCAGGGTTGGAGATACGCAGTATTTT. This codes for CASSDQSVRVGDTQYF.

The chain couples TRBV5-4 to TRBJ2-7; D remains unclear. Germline values: CDR1 SGHNT, CDR2 YYREEE (reference sequence). V was clipped by 4 bases and J by 6 bases, with 20 bases between them. The CDR3 covers 15 residues. The CDR3 sequence is CASSPTGSLVGEQYF. CDR3 nucleotides: TGTGCCAGCAGCCCCACCGGGTCCCTGGTGGGCGAGCAGTACTTC.

The CDR3 coding sequence is TGTGCCAGCAGCGGCGGACTAGCGGAGGATTACGAGCAGTACTTC. Encoded protein: CASSGGLAEDYEQYF. V and J are TRBV5-4 and TRBJ2-7; 10 nucleotides line up with TRBD2. The CDR3 loop spans 15 amino acids. Germline V gene data show CDR1 as SGHNT and CDR2 as YYREEE (reference sequence). Germline trimming cut 4 bases from V and 4 bases from J; bases unmatched to any gene: 8.

This sequence joins TRBV6-1 and TRBJ1-1, with D possibly matching TRBD1 (6 bases). Germline CDR1 and CDR2: MNHNS and SASEGT. The CDR3 length is 13 residues. Deletions cut 1 base from V and 4 bases from J, with 7 bases between. Here the CDR3 DNA reads TGTGCCAGCAGTGAAGGCAGGGGCACTGAAGCTTTCTTT. Translating it yields CASSEGRGTEAFF.

J is TRBJ2-7 and V is TRBV6-1, with D perhaps given as TRBD1 or TRBD2 (5 bases each). The CDR3 length is 14 residues. Trimming shortened V by 6 bases and J by 1 base, and 13 bases separated the two germline ends. Germline V CDR1 and CDR2: MNHNS, SASEGT. CDR3 loop: CASRSERGSYEQYF. CDR3 DNA sequence: TGTGCCAGCAGATCGGAGAGGGGATCCTACGAGCAGTACTTC.

V is TRBV10-3 and J is TRBJ1-2, with a tentative D call TRBD1 (6 bases). Germline-derived CDR1 and CDR2 are ENHRY and SYGVKD. The CDR3 totals 17 residues. Trimming removed 2 bases at V and 8 bases at J, with 24 bases between. CDR3 in amino acids: CAISEPLGAVDLSGYTF. The CDR3 DNA follows: TGTGCCATCAGTGAGCCCCTGGGGGCAGTAGATTTGTCGGGCTACACCTTC.

The chain couples TRBV5-1 to TRBJ2-3, with TRBD2 matching 8 bases. The CDR3 extends over 14 amino acids. V lost 5 bases to trimming and J lost 4 bases; unmatched junction nucleotides: 6. Germline loops: CDR1 SGHRS, CDR2 YFSETQ. In DNA form, the CDR3 reads TGCGCCAGCAGTTCTCGCGGGGGGTCAGATACGCAGTATTTT. This encodes CASSSRGGSDTQYF.

The rearrangement uses TRBV21-1 and TRBJ2-7. TRBV21-1 constitutes a pseudogene. The CDR3 is made up of 16 amino acids. CDR3 in amino acids: CASSSFRDPNPLEQYF. Here the CDR3 DNA reads TGTGCCAGCAGCTCGTTCCGGGACCCAAATCCACTCGAGCAGTACTTC.

V and J are TRBV7-9 and TRBJ2-7; possibly TRBD1 or TRBD2 for D (5 bases each). V lost 5 bases and J lost 5, with 16 bases in between. Germline V lookup: CDR1 SEHNR, CDR2 FQNEAQ (reference sequence). CDR3 size: 14 residues. For the CDR3, the DNA is TGTGCCAGCAGCCCCCGGGGCCTAACTGACGAGCAGTACTTC. The encoded protein is CASSPRGLTDEQYF.

This clone was recorded once. The chain is built from TRBV27 and TRBJ2-7; 9 bases map to TRBD1. The CDR3 consists of 14 residues. The germline CDR1 and CDR2 sequences are MNHEY and SMNVEV (reference sequence). J was trimmed by 9 bases and V by 2 bases; bases with no gene match: 8. The CDR3 loop reads CASSLTGGLGMQYF. The CDR3 bases are TGTGCCAGCAGTTTAACAGGGGGCCTTGGAATGCAGTACTTC.

This clone was recorded once. The chain combines TRBV6-6 with TRBJ2-7; D may correspond to TRBD1 or TRBD2 (6 bases each). Germline V gene sequence: CDR1 MNHNY, CDR2 SVGAGI (reference sequence). V lost 4 bases, J lost 6 bases, and 10 bases lay in between. The CDR3 has 12 amino acids. The CDR3 loop reads CASSSRGREQYF. CDR3 DNA sequence: TGTGCCAGCAGTTCTCGGGGGCGCGAGCAGTACTTC.